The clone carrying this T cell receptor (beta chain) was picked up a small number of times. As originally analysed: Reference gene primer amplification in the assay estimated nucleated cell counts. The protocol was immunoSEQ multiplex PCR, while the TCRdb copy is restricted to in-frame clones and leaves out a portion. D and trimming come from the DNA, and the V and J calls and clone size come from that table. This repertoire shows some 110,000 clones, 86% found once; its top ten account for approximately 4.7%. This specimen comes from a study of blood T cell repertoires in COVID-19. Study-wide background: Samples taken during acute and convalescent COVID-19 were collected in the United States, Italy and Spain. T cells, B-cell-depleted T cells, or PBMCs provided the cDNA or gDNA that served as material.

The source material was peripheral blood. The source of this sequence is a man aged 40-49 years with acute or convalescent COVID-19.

Here the CDR3 DNA reads TGTGCCAGTAGTATAGAGAGGGGGCGTTTGGAGACCCAGTACTTC. Amino acids: CASSIERGRLETQYF. The chain recombines TRBV19 with TRBJ2-5; 7 bases match TRBD1. Germline lookup yields CDR1 LNHDA and CDR2 SQIVND (reference sequence). The J segment lost 5 bases and the V segment lost 0 bases, leaving 6 bases of the junction unmatched. The CDR3 is made up of 15 amino acids.